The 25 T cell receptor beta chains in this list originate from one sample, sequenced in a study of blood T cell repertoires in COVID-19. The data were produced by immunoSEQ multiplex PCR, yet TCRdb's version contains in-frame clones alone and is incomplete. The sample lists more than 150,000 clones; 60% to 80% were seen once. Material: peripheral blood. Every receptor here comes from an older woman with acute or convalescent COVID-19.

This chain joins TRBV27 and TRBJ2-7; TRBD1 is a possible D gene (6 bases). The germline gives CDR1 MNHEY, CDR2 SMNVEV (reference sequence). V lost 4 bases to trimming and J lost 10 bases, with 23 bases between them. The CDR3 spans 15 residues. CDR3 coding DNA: TGTGCCAGCAGTTCACGTCCTACAGGGATCCCCTCCCAGTACTTC. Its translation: CASSSRPTGIPSQYF.

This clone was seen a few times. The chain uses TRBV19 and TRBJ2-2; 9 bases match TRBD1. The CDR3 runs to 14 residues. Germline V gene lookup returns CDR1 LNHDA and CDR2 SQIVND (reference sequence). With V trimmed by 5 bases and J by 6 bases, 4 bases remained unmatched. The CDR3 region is CASSLGQGPGELFF. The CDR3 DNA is TGTGCCAGTAGTCTGGGACAGGGCCCCGGGGAGCTGTTTTTT.

CDR3 sequence: CAWSAGRTTNEKLFF. The CDR3 DNA reads TGTGCCTGGAGCGCAGGAAGAACAACTAATGAAAAACTGTTTTTT. The V gene is TRBV30, the J gene TRBJ1-4; D not resolved. The CDR3 is made up of 15 amino acids. Trimming removed 3 bases at V and 0 bases at J, with 11 bases between. CDR1 and CDR2 (germline): GTSNPN, SVGIG (reference sequence).

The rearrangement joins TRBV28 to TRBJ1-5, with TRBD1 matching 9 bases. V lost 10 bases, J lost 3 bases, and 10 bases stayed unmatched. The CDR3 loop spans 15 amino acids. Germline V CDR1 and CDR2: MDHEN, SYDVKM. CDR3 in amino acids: CAIKTGGLPNQPQHF. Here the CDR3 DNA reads TGTGCCATAAAAACAGGGGGCCTCCCCAATCAGCCCCAGCATTTT.

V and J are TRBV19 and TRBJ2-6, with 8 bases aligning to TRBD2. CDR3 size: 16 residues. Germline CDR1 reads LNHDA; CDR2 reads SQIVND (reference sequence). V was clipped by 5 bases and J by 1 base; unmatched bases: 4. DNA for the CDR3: TGTGCCAGTAGTTTTAGCGGGATGTCTGGGGCCAACGTCCTGACTTTC. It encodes CASSFSGMSGANVLTF.

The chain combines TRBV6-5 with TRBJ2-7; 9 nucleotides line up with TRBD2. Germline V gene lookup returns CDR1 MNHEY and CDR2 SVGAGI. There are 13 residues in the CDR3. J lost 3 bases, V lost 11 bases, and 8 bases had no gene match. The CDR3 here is CAAGGGGSYEQYF. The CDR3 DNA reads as TGTGCCGCGGGAGGGGGAGGAAGCTACGAGCAGTACTTC.

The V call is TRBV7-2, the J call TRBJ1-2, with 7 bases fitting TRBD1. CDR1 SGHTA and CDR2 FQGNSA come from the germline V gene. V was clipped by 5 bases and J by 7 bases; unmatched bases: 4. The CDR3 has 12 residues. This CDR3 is CASSPRQGGYTF. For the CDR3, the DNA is TGTGCCAGCAGCCCCAGACAGGGTGGCTACACCTTC.

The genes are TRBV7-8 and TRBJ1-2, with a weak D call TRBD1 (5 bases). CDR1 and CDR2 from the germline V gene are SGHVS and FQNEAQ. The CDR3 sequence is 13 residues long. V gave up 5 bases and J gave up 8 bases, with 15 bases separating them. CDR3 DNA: TGTGCCAGCAGCGCGGGACGGAGTATGGGCTACACCTTC. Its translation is CASSAGRSMGYTF.

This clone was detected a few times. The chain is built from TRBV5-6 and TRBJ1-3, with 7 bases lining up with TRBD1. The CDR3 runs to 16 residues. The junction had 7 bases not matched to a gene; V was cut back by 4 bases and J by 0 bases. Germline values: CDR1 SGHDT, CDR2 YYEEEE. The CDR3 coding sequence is TGTGCCAGCAGCACATATACAGGGGACTCTGGAAACACCATATATTTT. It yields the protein CASSTYTGDSGNTIYF.

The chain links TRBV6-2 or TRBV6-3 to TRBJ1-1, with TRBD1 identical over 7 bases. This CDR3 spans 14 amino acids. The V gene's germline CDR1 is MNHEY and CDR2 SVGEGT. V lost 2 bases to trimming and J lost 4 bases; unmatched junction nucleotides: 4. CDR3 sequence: CASSYDRVSTEAFF. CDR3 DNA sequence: TGTGCCAGCAGTTACGACAGGGTAAGCACTGAAGCTTTCTTT.

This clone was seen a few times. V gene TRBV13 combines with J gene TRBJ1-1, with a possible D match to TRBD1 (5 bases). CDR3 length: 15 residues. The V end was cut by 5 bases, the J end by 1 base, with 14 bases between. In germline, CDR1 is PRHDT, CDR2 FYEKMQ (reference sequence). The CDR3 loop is CASSRAGPRNTEAFF. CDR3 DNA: TGTGCCAGCAGCCGCGCGGGGCCTAGGAACACTGAAGCTTTCTTT.

The CDR3 nucleotides are TGTGCCAGCAGCCCCTTAGAGGTGCGGTGGAACACCATATATTTT. Its translation is CASSPLEVRWNTIYF. The chain joins TRBV3-1 (or the pseudogene TRBV3-2) to TRBJ1-3, with D hard to call. The germline V gene encodes CDR1 LGHDT and CDR2 YNNKEL (reference sequence). Trimming pared 4 bases from V and 7 bases from J, leaving 17 bases between. The CDR3 consists of 15 residues.

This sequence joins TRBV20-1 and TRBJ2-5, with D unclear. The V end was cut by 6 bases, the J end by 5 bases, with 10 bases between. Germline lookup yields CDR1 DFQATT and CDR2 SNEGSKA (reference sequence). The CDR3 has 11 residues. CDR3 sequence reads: CSAPRRETQYF. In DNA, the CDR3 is TGCAGTGCCCCTCGGCGGGAGACCCAGTACTTC.

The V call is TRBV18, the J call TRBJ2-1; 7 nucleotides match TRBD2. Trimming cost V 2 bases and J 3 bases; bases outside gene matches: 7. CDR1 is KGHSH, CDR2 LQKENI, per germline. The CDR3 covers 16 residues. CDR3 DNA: TGTGCCAGCTCACCAGAGGCGGGAGCAATCTACAATGAGCAGTTCTTC. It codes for CASSPEAGAIYNEQFF.

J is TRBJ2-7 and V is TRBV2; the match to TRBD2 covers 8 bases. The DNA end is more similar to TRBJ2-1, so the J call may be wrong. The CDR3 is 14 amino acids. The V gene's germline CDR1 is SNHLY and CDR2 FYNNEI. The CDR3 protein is CASSDSLAGNEQFF. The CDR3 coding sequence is TGTGCCAGCAGTGATTCTCTAGCGGGCAATGAGCAGTTCTTC.

The CDR3 sequence: CASRPAGATNEKLFF. As DNA, the CDR3 is TGTGCCAGCAGACCCGCGGGGGCCACTAATGAAAAACTGTTTTTT. This chain connects TRBV5-6 to TRBJ1-4, with D maybe TRBD1 (6 bases). CDR1 is SGHDT, CDR2 YYEEEE, per germline. With 5 bases removed from V and 2 bases from J, the gap between germline ends came to 13 bases. The CDR3 is 15 amino acids.

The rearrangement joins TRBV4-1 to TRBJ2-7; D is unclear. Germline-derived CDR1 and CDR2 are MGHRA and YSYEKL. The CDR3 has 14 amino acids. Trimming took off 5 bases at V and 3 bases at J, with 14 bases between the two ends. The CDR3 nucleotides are TGCGCCAGCAGCGCGGAAGTCGAGAACTACGAGCAGTACTTC. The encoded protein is CASSAEVENYEQYF.

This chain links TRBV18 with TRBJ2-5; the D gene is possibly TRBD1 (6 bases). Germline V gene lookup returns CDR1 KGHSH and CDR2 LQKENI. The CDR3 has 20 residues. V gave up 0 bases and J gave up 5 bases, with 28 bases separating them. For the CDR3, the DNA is TGTGCCAGCTCACCACCGGGCCAGGGGCTTAAACGTCGGTCGGCGGAGACCCAGTACTTC. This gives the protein CASSPPGQGLKRRSAETQYF.

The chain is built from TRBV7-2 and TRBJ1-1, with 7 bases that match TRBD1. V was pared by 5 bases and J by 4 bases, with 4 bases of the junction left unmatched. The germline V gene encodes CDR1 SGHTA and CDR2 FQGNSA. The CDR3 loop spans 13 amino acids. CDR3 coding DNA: TGTGCCAGCAGCCTAACAGGGGTCACTGAAGCTTTCTTT. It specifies CASSLTGVTEAFF.

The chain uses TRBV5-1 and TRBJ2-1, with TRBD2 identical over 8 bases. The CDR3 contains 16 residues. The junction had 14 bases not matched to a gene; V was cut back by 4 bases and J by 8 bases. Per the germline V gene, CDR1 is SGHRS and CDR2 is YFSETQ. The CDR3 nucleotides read TGCGCCAGCAGCGAGGGCGGAGCGGGAGCCTTTGATGAGCAGTTCTTC. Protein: CASSEGGAGAFDEQFF.

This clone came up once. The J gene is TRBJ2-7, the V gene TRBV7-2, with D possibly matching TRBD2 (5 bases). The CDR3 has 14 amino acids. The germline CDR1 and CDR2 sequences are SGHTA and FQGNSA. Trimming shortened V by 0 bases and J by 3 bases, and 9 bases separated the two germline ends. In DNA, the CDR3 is TGTGCCAGCAGCTTAGCGGGTGGGAGCTACGAGCAGTACTTC. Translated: CASSLAGGSYEQYF.

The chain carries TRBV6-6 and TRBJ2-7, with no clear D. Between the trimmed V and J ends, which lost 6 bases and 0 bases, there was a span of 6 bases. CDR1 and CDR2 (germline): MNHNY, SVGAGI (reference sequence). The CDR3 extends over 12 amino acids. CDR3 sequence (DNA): TGTGCCAGCAGCCCCGTCTCCTACGAGCAGTACTTC. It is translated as CASSPVSYEQYF.

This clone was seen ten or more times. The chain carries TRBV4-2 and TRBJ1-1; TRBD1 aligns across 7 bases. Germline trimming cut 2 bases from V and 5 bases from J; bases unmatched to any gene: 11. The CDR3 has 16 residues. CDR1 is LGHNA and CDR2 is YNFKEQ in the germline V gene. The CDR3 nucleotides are TGTGCCAGCAGCCAACGTACGACAGGGCTAGAGACTGAAGCTTTCTTT. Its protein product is CASSQRTTGLETEAFF.

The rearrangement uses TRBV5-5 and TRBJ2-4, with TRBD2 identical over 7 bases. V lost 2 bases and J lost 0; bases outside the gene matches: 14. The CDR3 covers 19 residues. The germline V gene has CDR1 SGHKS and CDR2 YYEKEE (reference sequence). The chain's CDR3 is CASSFDGFLGGLAKNIQYF. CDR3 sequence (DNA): TGTGCCAGCAGCTTTGACGGATTCCTGGGAGGGTTAGCCAAAAACATTCAGTACTTC.

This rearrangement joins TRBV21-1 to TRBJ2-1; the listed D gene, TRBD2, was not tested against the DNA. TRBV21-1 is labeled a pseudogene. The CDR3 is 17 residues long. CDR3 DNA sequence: TGTGCCAGCAACGCGGGACTAGCGGGAGTTTTTTACAATGAGCAGTTCTTC. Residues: CASNAGLAGVFYNEQFF.